This TCR beta chain derives from a study of T cell responses to AZD1222 COVID-19 vaccine. Only in-frame clones appear in the TCRdb table, and some are missing; sequencing was by immunoSEQ multiplex PCR. The repertoire holds about 85,000 clones, with approximately 87% as singletons. Losses at the gene ends were 3 bases for V and 3 bases for J; bases not matched to a gene: 13. The germline V gene has CDR1 LNHDA and CDR2 SQIVND (reference sequence). The CDR3 totals 17 residues. On this clone itself: Its target is not known.

Regarding the study as a whole: The donor group comprised mostly white British people and more females; the analysis possibly underestimated clonal diversity. Baseline testing showed seropositivity in only a handful of AZD1222 recipients. The repertoires were collected only after the peak T cell response.

This specimen was peripheral blood, taken on day 0 of AZD1222 vaccination. V and J are TRBV19 and TRBJ1-1; TRBD1 aligns across 7 bases. The clonotype comes from an adult in good health. The CDR3 nucleotides read TGTGCCAGTAGTATCTGGGACAGTCCCGTCACCCACACTGAAGCTTTCTTT. It codes for CASSIWDSPVTHTEAFF.